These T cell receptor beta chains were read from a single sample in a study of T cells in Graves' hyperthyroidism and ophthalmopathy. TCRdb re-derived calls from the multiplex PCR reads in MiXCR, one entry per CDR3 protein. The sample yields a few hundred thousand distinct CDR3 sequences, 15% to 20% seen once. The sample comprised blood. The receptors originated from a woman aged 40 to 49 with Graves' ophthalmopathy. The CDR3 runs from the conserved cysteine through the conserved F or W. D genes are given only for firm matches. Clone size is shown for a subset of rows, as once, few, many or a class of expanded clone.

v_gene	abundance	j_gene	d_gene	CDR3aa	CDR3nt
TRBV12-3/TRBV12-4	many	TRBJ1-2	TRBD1	CASSPGQHYGYTF	TGTGCCAGCAGCCCGGGACAGCATTATGGCTACACCTTC
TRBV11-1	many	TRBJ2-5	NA	CASSRVNMIQETQYF	TGTGCCAGCAGCAGGGTCAATATGATCCAAGAGACCCAGTACTTC
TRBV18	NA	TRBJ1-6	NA	CASSQRNSLNSPLHF	TGTGCCAGCTCACAAAGGAACAGCTTAAATTCACCCCTCCACTTT
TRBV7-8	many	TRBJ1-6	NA	CASSSNRAGNSPLHF	TGTGCCAGCAGCTCTAACAGGGCCGGTAATTCACCCCTCCACTTT
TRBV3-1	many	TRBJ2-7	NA	CASSEVLSYEQYF	TGTGCCAGCAGCGAAGTCCTCTCCTACGAGCAGTACTTC
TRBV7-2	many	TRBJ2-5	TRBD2	CASSSGRDRASGRGWETQYF	TGTGCCAGCAGCTCGGGCCGGGACAGGGCTAGCGGGAGGGGGTGGGAGACCCAGTACTTC
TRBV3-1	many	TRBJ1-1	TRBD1	CASSRQGRSEAFF	TGTGCCAGCAGCCGACAGGGTAGATCTGAAGCCTTCTTT
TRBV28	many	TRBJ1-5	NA	CASSWRGEYFQPQHF	TGTGCCAGCAGTTGGCGGGGCGAGTATTTTCAGCCCCAGCATTTT
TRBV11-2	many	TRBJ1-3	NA	CASSLDAYGNTIYF	TGTGCCAGCAGCTTAGACGCATACGGAAACACCATATATTTT
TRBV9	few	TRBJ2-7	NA	CASSSAQGSYEQYF	TGTGCCAGCAGCTCAGCCCAGGGATCCTACGAGCAGTACTTC
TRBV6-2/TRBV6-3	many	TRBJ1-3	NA	CASSYLFGRGAGNTIYF	TGTGCCAGCAGTTACTTGTTCGGTCGCGGGGCTGGAAACACCATATATTTT
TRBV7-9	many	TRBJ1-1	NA	CASSLGATEAFF	TGTGCCAGCAGCTTGGGGGCCACTGAAGCTTTCTTT
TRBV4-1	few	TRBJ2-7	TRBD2	CASSQGLSGSFYEQYF	TGCGCCAGCAGCCAAGGACTTAGCGGGAGCTTCTACGAGCAGTACTTC
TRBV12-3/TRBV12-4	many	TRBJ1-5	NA	CASSFDNWDQPQHF	TGTGCCAGCAGTTTCGACAACTGGGATCAGCCCCAGCATTTT
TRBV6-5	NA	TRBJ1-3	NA	CASSYGESGNTIYF	TGTGCCAGCAGTTACGGGGAATCAGGAAACACCATATATTTT
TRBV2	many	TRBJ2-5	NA	CASSLWGETQYF	TGTGCCAGCAGTCTGTGGGGGGAGACCCAGTACTTC
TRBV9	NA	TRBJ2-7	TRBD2	CASSVEAGESPYEQYF	TGTGCCAGCAGCGTAGAAGCGGGAGAATCCCCGTACGAGCAGTACTTC
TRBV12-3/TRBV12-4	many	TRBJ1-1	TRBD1	CASSQRGQPGEAFF	TGTGCCAGCAGCCAAAGGGGACAGCCAGGGGAAGCTTTCTTT
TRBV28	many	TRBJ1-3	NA	CASIPGVPSGNTIYF	TGTGCCAGCATCCCTGGGGTTCCCTCTGGAAACACCATATATTTT
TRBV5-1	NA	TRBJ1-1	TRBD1	CASSLAHRGSTEAFF	TGCGCCAGCAGCTTGGCCCACAGGGGGAGTACTGAAGCTTTCTTT
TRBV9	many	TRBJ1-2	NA	CASSVAAFGNGYTF	TGTGCCAGCAGCGTAGCTGCGTTTGGGAATGGCTACACCTTC
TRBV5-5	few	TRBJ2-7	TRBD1	CASSLGQDNSYEQYF	TGTGCCAGCAGCCTGGGACAGGACAACTCCTACGAGCAGTACTTC
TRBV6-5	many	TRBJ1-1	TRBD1	CASSSLRGTPEAFF	TGTGCCAGCAGTTCACTCAGGGGGACTCCTGAAGCTTTCTTT
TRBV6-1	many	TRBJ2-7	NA	CASMGGGHGQYF	TGTGCCAGCATGGGAGGTGGGCACGGGCAGTACTTC
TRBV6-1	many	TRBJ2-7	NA	CASSEAHYSSYEQHF	TGTGCCAGCAGTGAAGCCCATTATAGCTCCTACGAGCAGCACTTC
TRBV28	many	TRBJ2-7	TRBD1	CASSSGQFPYEQYF	TGTGCCAGCAGTTCGGGACAGTTCCCCTACGAGCAGTACTTC
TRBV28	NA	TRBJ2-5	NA	CARSLAGRETQYF	TGTGCCAGGAGTTTAGCCGGGAGAGAGACTCAGTACTTC
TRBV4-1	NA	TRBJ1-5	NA	CASSQDSLGAKRRQPQHF	TGCGCCAGCAGCCAAGATTCCCTGGGGGCGAAGCGTCGTCAGCCCCAGCATTTT
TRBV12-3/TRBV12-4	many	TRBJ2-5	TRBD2	CASSLSGRGETQYF	TGTGCCAGCAGTCTCAGCGGGAGAGGAGAGACCCAGTACTTC
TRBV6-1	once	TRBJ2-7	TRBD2	CASSDGRLATFDEQYF	TGTGCCAGCAGTGATGGGCGACTAGCAACTTTTGACGAGCAGTACTTC
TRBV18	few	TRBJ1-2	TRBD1	CASSSPGQINYGYTF	TGTGCCAGCTCATCACCGGGACAGATTAACTATGGCTACACCTTC
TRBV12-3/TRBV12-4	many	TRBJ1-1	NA	CASSLGLRAFF	TGTGCCAGCAGTTTGGGGCTCAGGGCTTTCTTT
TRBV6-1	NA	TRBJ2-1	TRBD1	CASREGGQGRNEQFF	TGTGCCAGCAGAGAAGGGGGACAGGGAAGGAATGAGCAGTTCTTC
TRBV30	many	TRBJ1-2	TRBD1	CAWSPGTVTGYTF	TGTGCCTGGAGCCCGGGGACAGTGACTGGCTACACCTTC